The 9 T cell receptor beta chains in this list originate from one sample, sequenced in a study of T cell responses to AZD1222 COVID-19 vaccine. Sequencing used immunoSEQ multiplex PCR; TCRdb keeps in-frame clones, though not all of them. The data show about 86,000 clones, about 92% seen once. The specimen comprised peripheral blood, sampled 28 days after the second AZD1222 dose. These receptors all come from an adult who received the AZD1222 COVID-19 vaccine.

The chain uses TRBV6-2 or TRBV6-3 and TRBJ2-5; TRBD2 agrees at 7 bases. This CDR3 contains 17 residues. Germline V gene data show CDR1 as MNHEY and CDR2 as SVGEGT. After removal of 4 bases from V and 1 base from J, the junction contained 12 bases not matched to a gene. The CDR3 loop is CASSLLPQRGIQETQYF. CDR3 nucleotide sequence: TGTGCCAGCAGTTTACTCCCGCAGCGGGGAATCCAAGAGACCCAGTACTTC.

The rearrangement links TRBV6-1 to TRBJ2-1, with TRBD2 matching over 12 bases. Germline CDR1 is MNHNS and CDR2 is SASEGT. V lost 2 bases, J lost 8 bases, and 10 bases stayed unmatched. The CDR3 runs 17 residues. CDR3 sequence (DNA): TGTGCCAGCAGTGAAAATCTAGCGGGGGGGCCTTGGGATGAGCAGTTCTTC. This encodes CASSENLAGGPWDEQFF.

CDR3 coding DNA: TGTGCCAGCATCCCGGGACAGAACACAGATACGCAGTATTTT. Residues: CASIPGQNTDTQYF. This sequence joins TRBV7-9 and TRBJ2-3; 7 nucleotides agree with TRBD1. Trimming at V came to 7 bases and at J to 2 bases, leaving 6 bases not matched to a gene. The CDR3 loop spans 14 amino acids. Germline-derived CDR1 and CDR2 are SEHNR and FQNEAQ (reference sequence).

CDR3 protein: CASSIRDRGEGYTF. Written as DNA, the CDR3 is TGTGCCAGCAGTATCCGGGACAGGGGGGAAGGCTACACCTTC. This rearrangement joins TRBV6-5 to TRBJ1-2; 11 bases are shared with TRBD1. J lost 8 bases, V lost 5 bases, and 7 bases had no gene match. The CDR3 contains 14 residues. Germline loops: CDR1 MNHEY, CDR2 SVGAGI.

The chain has TRBV2 and TRBJ2-7; TRBD1 matches at 10 bases. The CDR3 length is 16 residues. CDR1 and CDR2 (germline): SNHLY, FYNNEI. V gave up 3 bases and J gave up 0 bases; unmatched junction bases: 5. The CDR3 nucleotides are TGTGCCAGCAGTGACTTAGACAGGGGGCTCTCCTACGAGCAGTACGTC. Translating gives CASSDLDRGLSYEQYV.

The V gene is TRBV7-3, the J gene TRBJ1-1; a possible D gene is TRBD1 (6 bases). The V end was cut by 5 bases, the J end by 7 bases, with 17 bases between. CDR1 SGHTA and CDR2 FQGTGA come from the germline V gene. The CDR3 sequence is 14 residues long. Here the CDR3 DNA reads TGTGCCAGCAGCCCCTCGGGGGCAGGATTTGAAGCTTTCTTT. This codes for CASSPSGAGFEAFF. The entire variable domain, with the rest obtained from reference TRBV7-3 and TRBJ1-1, is as follows: GAGVSQTPSNKVTEKGKYVELRCDPISGHTALYWYRQSLGQGPEFLIYFQGTGAADDSGLPNDRFFAVRPEGSVSTLKIQRTERGDSAVYLCASSPSGAGFEAFFGQGTRLTVV.

This chain links TRBV2 with TRBJ1-2; 8 bases align to TRBD1. The germline gives CDR1 SNHLY, CDR2 FYNNEI. V shed 4 bases and J 4 bases; nucleotides not matched to a gene: 5. The CDR3 has 14 residues. This CDR3 is CASSGVGTGYGYTF. CDR3 DNA: TGTGCCAGCAGTGGGGTTGGGACAGGCTATGGCTACACCTTC.

The gene calls are TRBV5-1 and TRBJ1-2; D remains ambiguous. The CDR3 contains 15 residues. Germline CDR1 and CDR2: SGHRS and YFSETQ. V lost 0 bases and J lost 3, with 12 bases in between. The CDR3 sequence: CASSLAGGSDYGYTF. CDR3 sequence (DNA): TGCGCCAGCAGCTTGGCGGGAGGGAGTGACTATGGCTACACCTTC.

This chain links TRBV3-1 (or the pseudogene TRBV3-2) with TRBJ2-1, with 7 bases matching TRBD2. From germline, CDR1 is LGHDT and CDR2 YNNKEL (reference sequence). V gave up 1 base and J gave up 6 bases; unmatched junction bases: 9. CDR3 length: 16 amino acids. The CDR3: CASSQVRLAVGNEQFF. CDR3 sequence (DNA): TGTGCCAGCAGCCAAGTGCGTCTAGCGGTAGGCAATGAGCAGTTCTTC.